The 11 T cell receptor beta chains below come from one sample, sequenced in a study of T-cell memory formation after mild COVID-19. TCRdb re-called the 5' RACE reads through MiXCR, storing one row per CDR3 protein. The repertoire holds 300,000 to 350,000 distinct CDR3 sequences, with around 13% as singletons. Sequences were obtained from PBMCs or a T cell subset sorted from them (not recorded which). The receptors were sampled from a man aged 18 to 30 who had mild COVID-19 (a few samples of this study predate the infection). Cell type and time point are not known.

The chain links TRBV18 to TRBJ2-7; 12 bases fit TRBD2. Trimming took 6 bases from V and 5 from J; bases not matched to a gene: 5. Germline assignment: CDR1 KGHSH and CDR2 LQKENI. There are 14 residues in the CDR3. CDR3 coding DNA: TGTGCCAGCTCCCTGACTAGCGGGGGCGACGAGCAGTACTTC. Translated: CASSLTSGGDEQYF.

This clonotype occurred a few times. The rearrangement joins TRBV5-1 to TRBJ1-4; D is undetermined. Trimming left V 1 base short and J 8 bases short, with 15 bases between. There are 15 residues in the CDR3. The germline gives CDR1 SGHRS, CDR2 YFSETQ. The CDR3 region is CASSLIPDNREKLFF. The CDR3 DNA reads TGCGCCAGCAGCTTGATCCCGGATAATCGGGAAAAACTGTTTTTT. Using reference TRBV5-1 and TRBJ1-4 for the parts outside the CDR3, the full variable domain is KAGVTQTPRYLIKTRGQQVTLSCSPISGHRSVSWYQQTPGQGLQFLFEYFSETQRNKGNFPGRFSGRQFSNSRSEMNVSTLELGDSALYLCASSLIPDNREKLFFGSGTQLSVL.

This clonotype has only a few counts. The chain has TRBV27 and TRBJ2-5, with D hard to call. This CDR3 is 14 amino acids long. Germline lookup yields CDR1 MNHEY and CDR2 SMNVEV (reference sequence). V lost 7 bases to trimming and J lost 4 bases, with 16 bases between them. The CDR3 sequence is CASTKLGVPETQYF. CDR3 DNA sequence: TGTGCCAGCACCAAGCTTGGGGTCCCAGAGACCCAGTACTTC.

The chain joins TRBV4-3 to TRBJ1-1; possible D gene TRBD1, 5 bases. The V end lost 0 bases, the J end lost 5 bases, and 13 bases lay between the germline ends. The CDR3 contains 15 residues. Germline V gene data show CDR1 as LGHNA and CDR2 as YSLEER. The chain's CDR3 is CASSQEGGGGTEAFF. The CDR3 DNA sequence: TGCGCCAGCAGCCAAGAGGGGGGAGGAGGGACTGAAGCTTTCTTT.

In this sample, this clonotype turned up a few times. This sequence joins TRBV19 and TRBJ2-1, with TRBD1 identical over 9 bases. The CDR3 has 16 amino acids. Trimming took 6 bases from V and 0 from J; bases not matched to a gene: 6. Germline CDR1 and CDR2: LNHDA and SQIVND (reference sequence). CDR3 DNA: TGTGCCAGTAGCTTCCGGGACAGGGACTCCTACAATGAGCAGTTCTTC. This codes for CASSFRDRDSYNEQFF. Variable domain in full (rest from reference TRBV19 and TRBJ2-1): DGGITQSPKYLFRKEGQNVTLSCEQNLNHDAMYWYRQDPGQGLRLIYYSQIVNDFQKGDIAEGYSVSREKKESFPLTVTSAQKNPTAFYLCASSFRDRDSYNEQFFGPGTRLTVL.

V usage is TRBV18 and J usage is TRBJ2-1; TRBD2 aligns across 7 bases. CDR1 and CDR2 (germline): KGHSH, LQKENI. Trimming at V came to 0 bases and at J to 10 bases, leaving 0 bases not matched to a gene. The CDR3 has 12 residues. Here the CDR3 DNA reads TGTGCCAGCTCACCACCGGGGGGGGAGCAGTTCTTC. Translating gives CASSPPGGEQFF.

The chain links TRBV4-3 to TRBJ1-2, with 7 nucleotides matching TRBD1. Germline V gene data show CDR1 as LGHNA and CDR2 as YSLEER. The trim removed 3 bases at V and 6 bases at J, leaving 4 bases unmatched. The CDR3 has 13 residues. CDR3 residues: CASSQDRSNGYTF. DNA for the CDR3: TGCGCCAGCAGCCAGGACAGGAGCAATGGCTACACCTTC.

This clonotype was picked up a small number of times. The chain employs TRBV30 and TRBJ1-3, with D possibly matching TRBD1 (6 bases). Germline V gene lookup returns CDR1 GTSNPN and CDR2 SVGIG (reference sequence). V lost 3 bases, J lost 0 bases, and 12 bases lay in between. The CDR3 consists of 15 residues. In nucleotides, the CDR3 is TGTGCCTGGAGCGCTAAGGGGGGCTCTGGAAACACCATATATTTT. Protein product: CAWSAKGGSGNTIYF.

This rearrangement joins TRBV7-2 to TRBJ2-1; no clear D gene. Germline V CDR1 and CDR2: SGHTA, FQGNSA. V was pared by 2 bases and J by 4 bases, with 6 bases between. The CDR3 spans 13 residues. The CDR3 sequence: CASSLHGYNEQFF. Here the CDR3 DNA reads TGTGCCAGCAGCTTACACGGGTACAATGAGCAGTTCTTC.

The rearrangement uses TRBV5-1 and TRBJ2-2; D is ambiguous. V gave up 0 bases and J gave up 4 bases, with 10 bases separating them. This CDR3 is built from 15 residues. Germline V gene sequence: CDR1 SGHRS, CDR2 YFSETQ. The CDR3 loop reads CASSLEIGATGELFF. As DNA, the CDR3 is TGCGCCAGCAGCTTGGAGATAGGAGCCACCGGGGAGCTGTTTTTT.

The gene calls are TRBV12-3 or TRBV12-4 and TRBJ1-6, with D unclear. This CDR3 has 14 residues. V was clipped by 3 bases and J by 9 bases, with 12 bases between them. In nucleotides, the CDR3 is TGTGCCAGCAGTTTGGGTGGGGTGGGTTCACCCCTCCACTTT. Encoded protein: CASSLGGVGSPLHF.